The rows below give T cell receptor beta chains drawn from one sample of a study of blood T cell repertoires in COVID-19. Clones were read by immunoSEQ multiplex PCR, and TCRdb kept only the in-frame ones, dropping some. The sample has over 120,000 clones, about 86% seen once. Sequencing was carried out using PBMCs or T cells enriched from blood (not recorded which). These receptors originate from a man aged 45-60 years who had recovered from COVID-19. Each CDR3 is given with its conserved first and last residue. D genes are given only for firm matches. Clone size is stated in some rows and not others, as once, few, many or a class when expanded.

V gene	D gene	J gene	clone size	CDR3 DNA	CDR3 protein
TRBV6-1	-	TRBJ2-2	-	TGTGCCAGCAGTGACAGGGTCGGGGAGCTGTTTTTT	CASSDRVGELFF
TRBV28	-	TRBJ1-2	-	TGTGCCTCCGCAGGGGCGAATGCTAACTATGGCTACACCTTC	CASAGANANYGYTF
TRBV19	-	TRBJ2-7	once	TGTGCCAGTAGTGTGTCAGGGTGGCCCTACGAGCAGTACTTC	CASSVSGWPYEQYF
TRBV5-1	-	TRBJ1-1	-	TGCGCCAGCACCTACAGTGGCGAGCTTACTGAAGCTTTCTTT	CASTYSGELTEAFF
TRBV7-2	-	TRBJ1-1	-	TGTGCCAGCAGCTTTGTATGGCAGATGAACACTGAAGCTTTCTTT	CASSFVWQMNTEAFF
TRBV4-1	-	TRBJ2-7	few	TGCGCCAGCAGCCAAGTAGGTCTTAGGGGCCGGACCTACGAGCAGTACTTC	CASSQVGLRGRTYEQYF
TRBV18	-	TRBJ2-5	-	TGTGCCAGCTCGCCGACAGGCCAAGAGACCCAGTACTTC	CASSPTGQETQYF
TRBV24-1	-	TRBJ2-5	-	TGTGCCACCAGTGATCCCGGACAGACGCAAGAGACCCAGTACTTC	CATSDPGQTQETQYF
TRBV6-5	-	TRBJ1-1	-	TGTGCCAGCCCGGACAGCCAGAACACTGAAGCTTTCTTT	CASPDSQNTEAFF
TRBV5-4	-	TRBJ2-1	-	TGTGCCAGCAGCTCATACAATGAGCAGTTCTTC	CASSSYNEQFF
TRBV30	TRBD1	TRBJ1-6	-	TGTGCCTGTCCGGGACAGAGAGAATTCACCCTCCACTTT	CACPGQREFTLHF
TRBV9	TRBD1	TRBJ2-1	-	TGTGCCAGCAGCGTTGGGACAGGGACCTACAATGAGCAGTTCTTC	CASSVGTGTYNEQFF
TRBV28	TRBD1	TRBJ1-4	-	TGTGCCAGCAGTTTACAGGGGGCGTGGGAAAAACTGTTTTTT	CASSLQGAWEKLFF
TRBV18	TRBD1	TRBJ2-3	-	TGTGCCAGCTCACTCACGACAGGGGGCACAGATACGCAGTATTTT	CASSLTTGGTDTQYF
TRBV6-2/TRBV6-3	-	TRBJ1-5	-	TGTGCCAGCAGCCCAACTCCCCAAGGGGTACCCAATCAGCCCCAGCATTTT	CASSPTPQGVPNQPQHF
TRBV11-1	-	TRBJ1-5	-	TGTGCCAGCAGCTTCGAGGGTGGTCAGCCCCAGCATTTT	CASSFEGGQPQHF
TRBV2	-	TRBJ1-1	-	TGTGCCAGCAGTGAATTTGCCACCTTGGAGGCTTTCTTT	CASSEFATLEAFF
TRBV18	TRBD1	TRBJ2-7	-	TGTGCCAGCTCATCCCGGGACAGGGGAATGTACGAGCAGTACTTC	CASSSRDRGMYEQYF
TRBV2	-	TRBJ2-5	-	TGTGCCAGCGTCAACGACAGGCCCCAAGAGACCCAGTACTTC	CASVNDRPQETQYF
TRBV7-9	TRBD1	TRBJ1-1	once	TGTGCCAGCAGGTTGGGACAGGAGGTCACTGAAGCTTTCTTT	CASRLGQEVTEAFF
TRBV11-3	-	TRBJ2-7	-	TGTGCCAGCAGCCGGGACTGGGGCTACGAGCAGTACTTC	CASSRDWGYEQYF
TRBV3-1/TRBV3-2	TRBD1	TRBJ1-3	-	TGTGCCAGCAGCCATACAGGGGTGGACTCTGGAAACACCATATATTTT	CASSHTGVDSGNTIYF
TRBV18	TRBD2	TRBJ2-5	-	TGTGCCAGCTCAAGGCGGGGGGGTAACCAAGAGACCCAGTACTTC	CASSRRGGNQETQYF
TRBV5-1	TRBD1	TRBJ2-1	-	TGCGCCAGCAGCAGACAGGGGGCCAGCTCCTACAATGAGCAGTTCTTC	CASSRQGASSYNEQFF
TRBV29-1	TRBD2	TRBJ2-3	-	TGCAGCGTTGAAGATCGCGGGAGGACTAGCGGCCTCACAGATACGCAGTATTTT	CSVEDRGRTSGLTDTQYF
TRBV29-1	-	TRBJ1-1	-	TGCAGCGTTGAGCCCGGACAGGAAGCTTTCTTT	CSVEPGQEAFF